These T cell receptor beta chains were read from a single sample in a study of blood T cell repertoires in COVID-19. TCRdb's copy holds only in-frame clones and misses some; the assay was immunoSEQ multiplex PCR. The data hold about 83,000 clones, with roughly 80% observed a single time. Material for sequencing was peripheral blood. Receptor source: a woman of 80 years or more with acute or convalescent COVID-19. The CDR3 runs from the conserved cysteine through the conserved F or W. D genes are given only for firm matches. Clone size is not always given. Where it is, it says once, few, many or a class for expanded clones.

V,size,D,J,DNA,CDR3
TRBV19,-,TRBD1,TRBJ1-6,TGTGCCAGTAGTACCGACGGGACAGGGGTCTCACCCCTCCACTTT,CASSTDGTGVSPLHF
TRBV7-2,-,-,TRBJ2-7,TGTGCCAGCAGCTACGGACAGATCTCCTACGAGCAGTACTTC,CASSYGQISYEQYF
TRBV3-1/TRBV3-2,-,-,TRBJ1-3,TGTGCCAGCAGCCCAGGACGGGGAGGGTTTCGGTTCGCTGGAAACACCATATATTTT,CASSPGRGGFRFAGNTIYF
TRBV6-2/TRBV6-3,-,-,TRBJ1-5,TGTGCCAGCAGTTACCCGGTCGAAAATCAGCCCCAGCATTTT,CASSYPVENQPQHF
TRBV7-3,-,-,TRBJ1-1,TGTGCCAGCAGCTTAAGCGGTGGGGCAGGGGTGAAGGCTTTCTTT,CASSLSGGAGVKAFF
TRBV7-7,-,-,TRBJ2-3,TGTGCTAGCAGCTTACAAGTTGGGCAAGATACGCAGTATTTT,CASSLQVGQDTQYF
TRBV4-1,-,TRBD1,TRBJ1-2,TGCGCCAGCAGCCAAGCTGCGGGACAGGGGGCGTTAGTACCTGGCTACACCTTC,CASSQAAGQGALVPGYTF
TRBV11-2,-,TRBD2,TRBJ2-7,TGTGCCAGCAGCACGGGACTAGCGGGGGGAACATACGAGCAGTACTTC,CASSTGLAGGTYEQYF
TRBV19,-,TRBD1,TRBJ2-2,TGTGCCAGTAGGAACCGGGACAGGGGCTACACCGGGGAGCTGTTTTTT,CASRNRDRGYTGELFF
TRBV10-3,-,-,TRBJ1-2,TGTGCCATCAGTGAATCAACAGGCTCTCCCATTAACTATGGCTACACCTTC,CAISESTGSPINYGYTF
TRBV30,-,-,TRBJ2-5,TGTGCCTGGGGGGAGGCCCAAGAGACCCAGTACTTC,CAWGEAQETQYF
TRBV5-8,-,-,TRBJ2-7,TGTGCCAGCAGCATAAGGACAGCACCATTTGGCTCCTACGAGCAGTACTTC,CASSIRTAPFGSYEQYF
TRBV18,-,-,TRBJ2-7,TGTGCCAGCTCACCACCACGGGGGTCCCCCTATACCTACGAGCAGTACTTC,CASSPPRGSPYTYEQYF
TRBV7-3,-,TRBD1,TRBJ1-5,TGTGCCAGCAGCTTAGGAGGGACAGGGAATCAGCCCCAGCATTTT,CASSLGGTGNQPQHF
TRBV19,-,-,TRBJ1-4,TGTGCCAGTACCATATCGGTGGGTGAAGGAGGAAAACTGTTTTTT,CASTISVGEGGKLFF
TRBV24-1,-,TRBD1,TRBJ2-7,TGTGCCACCAGTGATGCCGGAGGTGACAGGGGGAACTACGAGCAGTACTTC,CATSDAGGDRGNYEQYF
TRBV2,few,-,TRBJ1-3,TGTGCCAGCAAAGGGTTAGCGACATTGGGAAACACCATATATTTT,CASKGLATLGNTIYF
TRBV7-6,few,-,TRBJ1-1,TGTGCCAGCAGCGGGCCGACAAGGAACACTGAAGCTTTCTTT,CASSGPTRNTEAFF
TRBV7-8,-,-,TRBJ2-7,TGTGCCAGCAGCTTGGAGGGGCTGGGAAGCTCCTACGAGCAGTACTTC,CASSLEGLGSSYEQYF
TRBV23-1,-,TRBD2,TRBJ2-1,TGCGCCAGCAGTCAATCCCGATTCCCAGCCCGCGAAGGACTAGCGGGGGGCCAGAATGAGCAGTTCTTC,CASSQSRFPAREGLAGGQNEQFF
TRBV12-5,few,-,TRBJ1-1,TGTGCTAGTGGTTTGGCCTCCGGGAGGGTCGGGGGGATCATGAACACTGAAGCTTTCTTT,CASGLASGRVGGIMNTEAFF
TRBV28,-,TRBD1,TRBJ1-2,TGTGCCAGCAGTTTGGGACAGGGTTACTATGGCTACACCTTC,CASSLGQGYYGYTF
TRBV7-9,-,-,TRBJ1-2,TGTGCCAGCAGCTCCCCCGCGGGAGGATTCAATACCTATGGCTACACCTTC,CASSSPAGGFNTYGYTF
TRBV4-2,-,-,TRBJ1-4,TGTGCCAGCAGCCAAACCAGGTTCACTAATGAAAAACTGTTTTTT,CASSQTRFTNEKLFF
TRBV5-4,-,TRBD1,TRBJ2-2,TGTGCCAGCAGCGCGGACAGGGGCACCCCCGGGGAGCTGTTTTTT,CASSADRGTPGELFF
TRBV27,-,-,TRBJ2-7,TGTGCCAGCAGAAACAAGTACGAGCAGTACTTC,CASRNKYEQYF
TRBV11-2,-,TRBD1,TRBJ2-1,TGTGCCAGCAGGATCTGGGGACAGGGTAATAATGAGCAGTTCTTC,CASRIWGQGNNEQFF
TRBV2,-,TRBD1,TRBJ1-6,TGTGCCAGCAGTGCCTACGGGACAGGAAGTACTTCACCCCTCCACTTT,CASSAYGTGSTSPLHF
TRBV3-1/TRBV3-2,few,TRBD2,TRBJ2-3,TGTGCCAGCAGTCGACTCGGACTAGCGGGGAGCAGCACAGATACGCAGTATTTT,CASSRLGLAGSSTDTQYF
TRBV7-3,-,TRBD2,TRBJ2-5,TGTGCCAGCAGCTTAAGGCCTAGCGGGGCGTACCAAGAGACCCAGTACTTC,CASSLRPSGAYQETQYF
TRBV7-2,-,TRBD1,TRBJ1-2,TGTGCCAGCAGCGACCGGACAGGGGCGCCTGGCTACACCTTC,CASSDRTGAPGYTF
TRBV12-3/TRBV12-4,-,TRBD1,TRBJ1-2,TGTGCCAGCAGCCAGACAGGGTTGGGCTACACCTTC,CASSQTGLGYTF
TRBV6-5,-,TRBD1,TRBJ2-1,TGTGCCAGCAGCCAGGGACAGGGGGACTACAATGAGCAGTTCTTC,CASSQGQGDYNEQFF
TRBV15,-,-,TRBJ1-1,TGTGCCACCAGCAGAGCCAGGGAGGCCACTGAAGCTTTCTTT,CATSRAREATEAFF
TRBV7-9,few,-,TRBJ1-2,TGTGCCAGCAGCTTAGACAGACCTAAAAACTATGGCTACACCTTC,CASSLDRPKNYGYTF
TRBV2,-,-,TRBJ1-5,TGTGCCAGCAGTAGGGGAAATCAGCCCCAGCATTTT,CASSRGNQPQHF
TRBV5-1,-,TRBD1,TRBJ1-2,TGCGCCAGCAGCTTGGTATCCCAGGGGGGAGGCTACACCTTC,CASSLVSQGGGYTF
TRBV12-3/TRBV12-4,-,TRBD1,TRBJ2-5,TGTGCCAGCAGTCGGACAGGGGAGGAGACCCAGTACTTC,CASSRTGEETQYF
TRBV7-6,-,TRBD1,TRBJ2-7,TGTGCCAGCAGCGAGGACAGGGTCCCCCCCTACGAGCAGTACTTC,CASSEDRVPPYEQYF
TRBV5-4,-,TRBD1,TRBJ2-7,TGTGCCAGCAGCTTGCCTGGGACAGGGCGAACCAAGCAGTACTTC,CASSLPGTGRTKQYF
TRBV15,-,-,TRBJ1-1,TGTGCCACCAGCAGACGTGACGTTAAAACAGTAAAAGCTTTCTTT,CATSRRDVKTVKAFF
TRBV5-1,-,TRBD2,TRBJ2-5,TGCGCCAGCAGCTTGGGCGATCGAGCGGGAGGGGGAGAGACCCAGTACTTC,CASSLGDRAGGGETQYF
TRBV11-2,-,TRBD2,TRBJ2-5,TGTGCCAGCAGCGGATATCTGGGGGGGGAGACCCAGTACTTC,CASSGYLGGETQYF
TRBV5-5,-,TRBD1,TRBJ1-5,TGTGCCAGCAGCGGGGGACAGGGAGGCAATCAGCCCCAGCATTTT,CASSGGQGGNQPQHF
TRBV6-1,-,-,TRBJ2-7,TGTGCCAGCAGTGAAGTTAGAGGCTACGAGCAGTACTTC,CASSEVRGYEQYF
TRBV2,-,-,TRBJ1-2,TGTGCCAGCAGTGAAGCGACAAGCTCGTATGGCTACACCTTC,CASSEATSSYGYTF
TRBV10-2,-,TRBD2,TRBJ2-5,TGCGCCAGCAGTGAGAGGGCGGGGGGAGGAGAGACCCAGTACTTC,CASSERAGGGETQYF
TRBV30,-,-,TRBJ1-1,TGTGCCTGGATCCGAAGTATCGGGGGAGGCACTGAAGCTTTCTTT,CAWIRSIGGGTEAFF
TRBV3-1/TRBV3-2,-,TRBD2,TRBJ2-7,TGTGCCAGCAGCGACATAGCGGGGGGGCCCAACGAGCAGTACTTC,CASSDIAGGPNEQYF
TRBV2,-,-,TRBJ2-1,TGTGCCAGCAGTGAAGCGATGGTAGTTCCCGATGAGCAGTTCTTC,CASSEAMVVPDEQFF
TRBV12-3/TRBV12-4,-,-,TRBJ1-2,TGTGCCAGCAGTTTACAGGGGCCGTATGGCTACACCTTC,CASSLQGPYGYTF
TRBV10-2,-,TRBD1,TRBJ2-7,TGCGCCAGCAGTGACCGTCGGACAGGTCTAGCCTACGAGCAGTACTTC,CASSDRRTGLAYEQYF
TRBV7-9,-,-,TRBJ1-2,TGTGCCAGCAGCTTAGAGGGCGGGGGGCACTATGGCTACACCTTC,CASSLEGGGHYGYTF